This TCR beta chain was found in a study of cytomegalovirus exposure and HLA in healthy donors. Study conclusions and caveats: The study labeled approximately 150 TCR beta chains cytomegalovirus-associated. In a later analysis, about 17,000 TCR beta sequences were associated with HLA alleles at 0.05 false discovery rate.

This CDR3 region has 14 residues. Trimming cost V 5 bases and J 0 bases, with 9 bases left between them. Germline V CDR1 and CDR2: SGHDN, FVKESK. The PCR made use of 60 Vbeta and 13 Jbeta primers. This table comes from immunoSEQ multiplex PCR, and its TCRdb copy is limited to in-frame clones, with some not included. The sample has some 200,000 clones; 75% to 80% are singletons. Concerning this clone itself: Its antigen is not identified.

This sequence originates from a female donor in good health and CMV-seronegative. V is TRBV14 and J is TRBJ2-3; possible D gene TRBD2, 5 bases. The sequencing input was PBMCs. Here the CDR3 DNA reads TGTGCCAGCAGCGGGTGGACTAGCACAGATACGCAGTATTTT. Protein sequence: CASSGWTSTDTQYF.